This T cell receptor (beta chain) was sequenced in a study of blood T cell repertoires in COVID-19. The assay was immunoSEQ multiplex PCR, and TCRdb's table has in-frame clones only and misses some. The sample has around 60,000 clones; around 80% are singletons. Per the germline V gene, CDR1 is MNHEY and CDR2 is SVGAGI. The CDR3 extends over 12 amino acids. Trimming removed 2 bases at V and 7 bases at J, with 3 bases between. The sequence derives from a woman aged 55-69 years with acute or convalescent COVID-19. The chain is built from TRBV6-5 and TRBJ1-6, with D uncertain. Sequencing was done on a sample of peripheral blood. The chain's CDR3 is CASSYLNSPLHF. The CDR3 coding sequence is TGTGCCAGCAGTTACCTGAATTCACCCCTCCACTTT.